This TCR beta chain stems from a study of blood T cell repertoires in COVID-19. Looking at the study overall: Samples taken during acute and convalescent COVID-19 were collected in the United States, Italy and Spain. PBMCs, B-cell-depleted T cells, or T cells provided the cDNA or gDNA that made up the material.

Study processing details: How many nucleated cells were present was estimated from reference gene primer amplification. Profiling relied on immunoSEQ multiplex PCR, and the TCRdb table lists in-frame clones only, not all of them. From that table come the V and J calls and clone size; the DNA was used to work out D and trimming. The table shows 650,000 to 800,000 clones, with 70% to 90% occurring only once. Per germline, CDR1 LGHNT and CDR2 FRNRAP. Between the trimmed V and J ends, which lost 7 bases and 0 bases, there was a span of 16 bases. The CDR3 has 15 residues. The chain links TRBV12-5 to TRBJ2-7, with D maybe TRBD2 (6 bases). The source of this sequence is a woman aged 18-30 years with acute or convalescent COVID-19. The sequencing input was peripheral blood. CDR3 in DNA: TGTGCTAGTGCCTATCCGGGGGATAGCTCCTACGAGCAGTACTTC. It encodes CASAYPGDSSYEQYF. Complete variable domain (other parts from reference TRBV12-5 and TRBJ2-7): DARVTQTPRHKVTEMGQEVTMRCQPILGHNTVFWYRQTMMQGLELLAYFRNRAPLDDSGMPKDRFSAEMPDATLATLKIQPSEPRDSAVYFCASAYPGDSSYEQYFGPGTRLTVT.